This T cell receptor (beta chain) is drawn from a study of CD8 T cells in ankylosing spondylitis. General study results and limits: Significant enrichment of disease-linked clones was reportedly seen in matched ankylosing spondylitis synovial fluid. Typical of ankylosing spondylitis blood, it appeared, was a TCR beta motif of under 10 highly homologous variants. Clones linked to the disease showed a CD8+ phenotype. They occurred at relatively low frequencies in peripheral blood.

Concerning this clonotype itself: Its specificity is not known.

TCRdb re-derived calls from the 5' RACE reads in MiXCR, one entry per CDR3 protein. The table includes under 450,000 distinct CDR3 sequences, roughly 20% detected once. This CDR3 is built from 13 residues. CDR1 and CDR2 from the germline V gene are LGHNA and YNFKEQ. Trimming stripped 1 base from V and 5 bases from J, with 9 bases between. This TCR came from a male donor with ankylosing spondylitis or in good health (not recorded which). The sample was blood, either unsorted or a sorted T cell fraction (not recorded which). J is TRBJ2-7 and V is TRBV4-2; no clear D gene. The DNA of the CDR3 is TGTGCCAGCAGCCAAGCCTCTTCCCACGAGCAGTACTTC. It specifies CASSQASSHEQYF.